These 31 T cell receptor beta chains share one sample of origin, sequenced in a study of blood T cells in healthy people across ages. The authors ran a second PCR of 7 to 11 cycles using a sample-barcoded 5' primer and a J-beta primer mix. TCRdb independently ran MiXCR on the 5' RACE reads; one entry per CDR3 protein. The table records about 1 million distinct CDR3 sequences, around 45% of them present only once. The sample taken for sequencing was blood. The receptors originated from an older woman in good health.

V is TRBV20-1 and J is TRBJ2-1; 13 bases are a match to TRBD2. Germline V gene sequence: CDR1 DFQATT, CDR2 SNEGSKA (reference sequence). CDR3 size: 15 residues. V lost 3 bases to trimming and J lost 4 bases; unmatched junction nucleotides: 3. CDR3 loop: CSARGTSGTYNEQFF. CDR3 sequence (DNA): TGCAGTGCTAGGGGGACTAGCGGGACTTACAATGAGCAGTTCTTC.

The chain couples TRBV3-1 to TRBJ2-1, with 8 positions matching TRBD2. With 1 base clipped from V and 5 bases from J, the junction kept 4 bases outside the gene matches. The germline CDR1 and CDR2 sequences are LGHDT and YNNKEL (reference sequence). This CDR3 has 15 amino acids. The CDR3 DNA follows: TGTGCCAGCAGCCAAGGGACTAGCTCAAACAATGAGCAGTTCTTC. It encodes CASSQGTSSNNEQFF.

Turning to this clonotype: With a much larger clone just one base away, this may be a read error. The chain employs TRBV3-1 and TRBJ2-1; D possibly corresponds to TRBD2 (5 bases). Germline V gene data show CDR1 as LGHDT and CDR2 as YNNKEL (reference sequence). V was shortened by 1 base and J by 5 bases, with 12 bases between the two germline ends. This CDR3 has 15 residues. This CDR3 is CASSQGSLTNNEQFF. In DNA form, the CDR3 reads TGTGCCAGCAGCCAAGGTAGCCTGACTAACAATGAGCAGTTCTTC.

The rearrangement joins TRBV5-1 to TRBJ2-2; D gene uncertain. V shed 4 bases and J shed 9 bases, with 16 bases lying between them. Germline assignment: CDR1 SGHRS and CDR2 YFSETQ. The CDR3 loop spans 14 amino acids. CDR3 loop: CASSASYGSRELFF. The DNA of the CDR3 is TGCGCCAGCAGCGCGAGCTATGGTAGCAGGGAGCTGTTTTTT.

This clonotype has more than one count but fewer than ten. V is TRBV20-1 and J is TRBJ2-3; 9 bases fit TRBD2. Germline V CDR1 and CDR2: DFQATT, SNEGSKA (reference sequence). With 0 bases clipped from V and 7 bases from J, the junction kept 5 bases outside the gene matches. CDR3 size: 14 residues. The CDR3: CSARDNLAGYTQYF. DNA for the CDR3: TGCAGTGCTAGAGATAATCTAGCGGGGTATACGCAGTATTTT.

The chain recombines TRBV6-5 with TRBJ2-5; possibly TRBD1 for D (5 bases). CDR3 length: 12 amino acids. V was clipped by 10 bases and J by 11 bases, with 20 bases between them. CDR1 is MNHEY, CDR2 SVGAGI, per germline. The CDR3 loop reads CATARVGNEQYF. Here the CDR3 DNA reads TGTGCCACCGCCAGGGTAGGCAATGAGCAGTACTTC.

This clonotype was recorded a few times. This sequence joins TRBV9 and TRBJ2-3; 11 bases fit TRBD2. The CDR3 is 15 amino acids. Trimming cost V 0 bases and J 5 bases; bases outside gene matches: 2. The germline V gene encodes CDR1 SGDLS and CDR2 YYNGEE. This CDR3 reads CASSVVAGGRDTQYF. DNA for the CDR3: TGTGCCAGCAGCGTAGTAGCGGGAGGGCGAGATACGCAGTATTTT.

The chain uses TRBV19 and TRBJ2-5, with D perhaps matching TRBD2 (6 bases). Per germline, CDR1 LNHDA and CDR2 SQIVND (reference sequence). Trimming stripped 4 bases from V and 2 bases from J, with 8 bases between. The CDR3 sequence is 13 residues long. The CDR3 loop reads CASSREDQETQYF. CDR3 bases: TGTGCCAGTAGTAGGGAGGATCAAGAGACCCAGTACTTC.

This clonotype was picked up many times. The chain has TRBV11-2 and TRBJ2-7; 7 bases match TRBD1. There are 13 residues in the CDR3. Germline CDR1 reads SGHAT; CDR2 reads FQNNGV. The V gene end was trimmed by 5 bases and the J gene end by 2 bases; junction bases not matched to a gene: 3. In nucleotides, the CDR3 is TGTGCCAGCAGCCAGACAGGGACCTACGAGCAGTACTTC. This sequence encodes CASSQTGTYEQYF.

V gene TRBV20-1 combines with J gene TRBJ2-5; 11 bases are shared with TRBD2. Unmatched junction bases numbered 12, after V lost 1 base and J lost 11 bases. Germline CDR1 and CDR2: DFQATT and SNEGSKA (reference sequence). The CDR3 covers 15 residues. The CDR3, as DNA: TGCAGTGCTAGAGGGCCTAGCGGGGGGTTCAATGAGCAGTACTTC. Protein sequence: CSARGPSGGFNEQYF.

This CDR3 is CASQVGGGSGETQYF. As DNA, the CDR3 is TGCGCCAGCCAAGTTGGGGGTGGTAGCGGAGAGACCCAGTACTTC. This chain uses TRBV10-1 with TRBJ2-5, with D perhaps TRBD2 (6 bases). The CDR3 sequence is 15 residues long. Trimming took off 8 bases at V and 4 bases at J, with 20 bases between the two ends. From germline, CDR1 is WNHNN and CDR2 SYGVQD (reference sequence).

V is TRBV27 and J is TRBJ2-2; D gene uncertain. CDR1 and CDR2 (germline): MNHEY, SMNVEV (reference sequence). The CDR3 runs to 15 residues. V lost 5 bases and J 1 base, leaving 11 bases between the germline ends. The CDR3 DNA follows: TGTGCCAGCAGTGCCTGGACGATGAACACCGGGGAGCTGTTTTTT. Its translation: CASSAWTMNTGELFF.

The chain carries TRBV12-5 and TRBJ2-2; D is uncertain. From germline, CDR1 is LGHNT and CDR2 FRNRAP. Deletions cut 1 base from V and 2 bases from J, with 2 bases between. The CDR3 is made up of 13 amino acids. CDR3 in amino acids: CASGLDNTGELFF. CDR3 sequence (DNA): TGTGCTAGTGGTTTGGATAACACCGGGGAGCTGTTTTTT.

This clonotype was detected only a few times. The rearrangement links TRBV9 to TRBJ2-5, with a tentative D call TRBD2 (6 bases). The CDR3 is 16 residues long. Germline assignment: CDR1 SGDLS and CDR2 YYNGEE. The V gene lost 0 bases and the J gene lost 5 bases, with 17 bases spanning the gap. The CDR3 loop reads CASSVATAGGPETQYF. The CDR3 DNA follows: TGTGCCAGCAGCGTAGCTACGGCTGGAGGGCCGGAGACCCAGTACTTC.

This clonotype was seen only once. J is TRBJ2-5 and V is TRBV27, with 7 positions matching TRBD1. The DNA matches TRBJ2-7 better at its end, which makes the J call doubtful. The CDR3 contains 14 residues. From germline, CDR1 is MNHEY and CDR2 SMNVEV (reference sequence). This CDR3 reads CASSPVTGIDEQYF. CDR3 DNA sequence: TGTGCCAGCAGTCCCGTGACAGGGATCGACGAGCAGTACTTC.

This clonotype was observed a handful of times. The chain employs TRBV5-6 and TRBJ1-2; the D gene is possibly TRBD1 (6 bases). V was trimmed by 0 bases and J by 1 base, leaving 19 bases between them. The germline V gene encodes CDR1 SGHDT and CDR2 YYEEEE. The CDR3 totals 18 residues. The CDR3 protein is CASSLEGTPTAFNYGYTF. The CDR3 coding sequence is TGTGCCAGCAGCTTGGAAGGGACACCGACTGCCTTTAACTATGGCTACACCTTC.

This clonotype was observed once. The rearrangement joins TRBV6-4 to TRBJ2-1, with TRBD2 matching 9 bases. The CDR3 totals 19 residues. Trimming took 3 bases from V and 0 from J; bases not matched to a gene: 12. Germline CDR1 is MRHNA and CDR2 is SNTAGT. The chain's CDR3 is CASSDRASGDSSSYNEQFF. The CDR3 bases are TGTGCCAGCAGTGATAGGGCTAGCGGGGACTCTAGCTCCTACAATGAGCAGTTCTTC.

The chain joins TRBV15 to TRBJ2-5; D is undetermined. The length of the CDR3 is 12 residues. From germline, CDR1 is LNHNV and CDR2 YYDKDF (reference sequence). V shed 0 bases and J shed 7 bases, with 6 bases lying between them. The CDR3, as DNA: TGTGCCACCAGCAGAGAGACCGGGACCCAGTACTTC. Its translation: CATSRETGTQYF.

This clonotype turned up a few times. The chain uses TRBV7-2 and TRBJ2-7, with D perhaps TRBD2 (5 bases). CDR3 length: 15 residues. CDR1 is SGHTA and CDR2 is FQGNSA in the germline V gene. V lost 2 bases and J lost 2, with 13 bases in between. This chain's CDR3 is CASSLFPAAAYEQYF. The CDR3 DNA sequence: TGTGCCAGCAGCTTATTTCCAGCGGCGGCCTACGAGCAGTACTTC.

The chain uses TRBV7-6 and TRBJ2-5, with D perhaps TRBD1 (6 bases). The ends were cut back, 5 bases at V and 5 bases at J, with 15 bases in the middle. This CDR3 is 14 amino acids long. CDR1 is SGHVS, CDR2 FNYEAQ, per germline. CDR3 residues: CASSATGNRETQYF. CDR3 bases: TGTGCCAGCAGCGCCACAGGGAATCGGGAGACCCAGTACTTC.

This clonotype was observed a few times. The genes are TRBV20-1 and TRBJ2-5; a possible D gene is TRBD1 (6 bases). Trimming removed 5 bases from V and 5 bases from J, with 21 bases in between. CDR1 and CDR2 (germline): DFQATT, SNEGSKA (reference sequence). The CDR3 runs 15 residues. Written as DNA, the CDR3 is TGCAGTGCTGGAACCGGGACACATTATGGGGAGACCCAGTACTTC. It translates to CSAGTGTHYGETQYF.

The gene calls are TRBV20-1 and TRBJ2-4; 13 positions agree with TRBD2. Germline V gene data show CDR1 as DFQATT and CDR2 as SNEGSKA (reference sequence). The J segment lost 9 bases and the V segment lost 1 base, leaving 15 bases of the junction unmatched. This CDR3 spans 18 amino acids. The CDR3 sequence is CSARGVGLAGVRGAIQYF. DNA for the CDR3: TGCAGTGCTAGAGGGGTAGGACTAGCGGGAGTCCGCGGCGCCATTCAGTACTTC.

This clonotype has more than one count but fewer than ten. CDR3 sequence: CSAPLTKRSSYNEQFF. CDR3 bases: TGCAGTGCTCCTTTGACTAAGAGGAGTTCCTACAATGAGCAGTTCTTC. The chain has TRBV20-1 and TRBJ2-1; the D gene is possibly TRBD2 (5 bases). The CDR3 has 16 amino acids. In germline, CDR1 is DFQATT, CDR2 SNEGSKA (reference sequence). Trimming pared 5 bases from V and 1 base from J, leaving 18 bases between.

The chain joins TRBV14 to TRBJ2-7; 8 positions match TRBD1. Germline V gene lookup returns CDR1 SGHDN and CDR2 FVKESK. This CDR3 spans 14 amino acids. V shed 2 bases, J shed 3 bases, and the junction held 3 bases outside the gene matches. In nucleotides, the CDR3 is TGTGCCAGCAGCCAACAGGGGGCCTTCTACGAGCAGTACTTC. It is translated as CASSQQGAFYEQYF.

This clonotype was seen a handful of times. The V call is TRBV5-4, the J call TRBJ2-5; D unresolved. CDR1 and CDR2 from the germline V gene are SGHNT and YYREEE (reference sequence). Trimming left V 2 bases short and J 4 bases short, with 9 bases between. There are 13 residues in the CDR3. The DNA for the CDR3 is TGTGCCAGCAGCTTAGAACCCCGAGAGACCCAGTACTTC. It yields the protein CASSLEPRETQYF.

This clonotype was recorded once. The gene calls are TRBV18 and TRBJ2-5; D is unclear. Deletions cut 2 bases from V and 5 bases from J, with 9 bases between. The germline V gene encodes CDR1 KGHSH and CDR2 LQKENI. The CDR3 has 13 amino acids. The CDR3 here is CASSPISRETQYF. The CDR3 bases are TGTGCCAGCTCACCAATTAGCCGGGAGACCCAGTACTTC.

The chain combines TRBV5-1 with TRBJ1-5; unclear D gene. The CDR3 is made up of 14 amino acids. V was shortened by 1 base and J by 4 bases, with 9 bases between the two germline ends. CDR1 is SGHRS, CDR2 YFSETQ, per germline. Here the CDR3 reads CASSLTIGNQPQHF. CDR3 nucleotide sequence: TGCGCCAGCAGCTTGACAATAGGAAATCAGCCCCAGCATTTT.

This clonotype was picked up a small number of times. For the CDR3, the DNA is TGCAGCGTTGGCAGGGACTACACTGAAGCTTTCTTT. Amino acid sequence: CSVGRDYTEAFF. The genes are TRBV29-1 and TRBJ1-1, with a tentative D call TRBD1 (5 bases). V was clipped by 4 bases and J by 3 bases, with 9 bases between them. CDR3 length equals 12 residues. The germline V gene encodes CDR1 SQVTM and CDR2 ANQGSEA.

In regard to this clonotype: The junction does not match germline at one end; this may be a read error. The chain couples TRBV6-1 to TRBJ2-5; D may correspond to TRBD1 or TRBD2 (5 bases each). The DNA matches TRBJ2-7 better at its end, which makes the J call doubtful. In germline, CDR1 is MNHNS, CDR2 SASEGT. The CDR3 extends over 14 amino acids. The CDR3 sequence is CASREGRGLYEQYF. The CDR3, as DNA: TGTGCCAGCAGGGAAGGTCGGGGCCTCTACGAGCAGTACTTC.

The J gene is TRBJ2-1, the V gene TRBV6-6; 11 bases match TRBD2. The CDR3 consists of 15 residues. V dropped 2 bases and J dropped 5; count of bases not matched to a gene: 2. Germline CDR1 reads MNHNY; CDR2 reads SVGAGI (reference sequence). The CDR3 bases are TGTGCCAGCAGTTACCCGGGACTAGCGGACAATGAGCAGTTCTTC. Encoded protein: CASSYPGLADNEQFF.

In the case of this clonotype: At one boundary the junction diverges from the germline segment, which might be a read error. The CDR3 DNA reads TGTGCCGGCAGCCCCTCGAGTGGGAGCTACGAGCAGTACTTC. This encodes CAGSPSSGSYEQYF. The chain couples TRBV7-8 to TRBJ2-7, with a tentative D call TRBD2 (5 bases). The CDR3 is 14 residues long. CDR1 SGHVS and CDR2 FQNEAQ come from the germline V gene.